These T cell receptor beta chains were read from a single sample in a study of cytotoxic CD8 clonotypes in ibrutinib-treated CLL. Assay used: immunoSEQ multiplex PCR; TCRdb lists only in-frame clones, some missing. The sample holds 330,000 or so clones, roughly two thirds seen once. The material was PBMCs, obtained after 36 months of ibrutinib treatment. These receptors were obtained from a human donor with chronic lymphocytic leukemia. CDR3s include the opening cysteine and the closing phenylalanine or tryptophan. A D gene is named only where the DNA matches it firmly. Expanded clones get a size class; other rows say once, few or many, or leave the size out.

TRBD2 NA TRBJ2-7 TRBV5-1 CASSSSGSVYEQYF TGCGCCAGCAGCTCCAGCGGGAGCGTCTACGAGCAGTACTTC
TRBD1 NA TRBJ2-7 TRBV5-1 CASSLETPGQGFSYF TGCGCCAGCAGCTTGGAGACTCCGGGACAGGGGTTTTCGTACTTC
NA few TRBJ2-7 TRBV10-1 CASSEYRGQEQYF TGCGCCAGCAGTGAGTATAGGGGTCAGGAGCAGTACTTC
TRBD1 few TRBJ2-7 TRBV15 CATSRFPGQGYEQYF TGTGCCACCAGCAGATTCCCGGGACAGGGGTACGAGCAGTACTTC
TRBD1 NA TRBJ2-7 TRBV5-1 CASSLGDRGRHEQYF TGCGCCAGCAGCTTGGGGGACAGGGGGCGTCACGAGCAGTACTTC
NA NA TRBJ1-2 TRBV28 CASSLSTRYGYTF TGTGCCAGCAGTTTATCGACCCGCTATGGCTACACCTTC
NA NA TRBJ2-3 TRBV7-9 CASSLSSPPVDTQYF TGTGCCAGCAGCCTATCATCCCCCCCGGTAGATACGCAGTATTTT
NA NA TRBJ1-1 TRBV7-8 CASTDRTEAFF TGTGCCAGCACCGATAGGACAGAAGCTTTCTTT
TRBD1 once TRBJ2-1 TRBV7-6 CASSLAGTGGEQFF TGTGCCAGCAGCTTAGCCGGGACAGGGGGTGAGCAGTTCTTC
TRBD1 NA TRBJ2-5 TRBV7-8 CASSDGQVETQYF TGTGCCAGCAGCGACGGACAGGTGGAGACCCAGTACTTC